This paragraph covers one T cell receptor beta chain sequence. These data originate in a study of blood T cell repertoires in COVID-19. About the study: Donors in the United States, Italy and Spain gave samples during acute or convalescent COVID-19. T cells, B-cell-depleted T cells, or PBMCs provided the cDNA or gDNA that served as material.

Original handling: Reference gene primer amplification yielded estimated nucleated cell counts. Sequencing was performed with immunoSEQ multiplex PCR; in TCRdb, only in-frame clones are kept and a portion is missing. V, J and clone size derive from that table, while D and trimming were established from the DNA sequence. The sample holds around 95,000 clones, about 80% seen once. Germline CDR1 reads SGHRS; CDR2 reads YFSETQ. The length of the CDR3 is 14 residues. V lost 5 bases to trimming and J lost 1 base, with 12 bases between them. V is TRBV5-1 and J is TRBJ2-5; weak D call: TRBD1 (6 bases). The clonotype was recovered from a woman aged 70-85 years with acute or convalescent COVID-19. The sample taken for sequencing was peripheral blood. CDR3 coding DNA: TGCGCCAGCAGACTGGACAGCCTCCAAGAGACCCAGTACTTC. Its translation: CASRLDSLQETQYF.